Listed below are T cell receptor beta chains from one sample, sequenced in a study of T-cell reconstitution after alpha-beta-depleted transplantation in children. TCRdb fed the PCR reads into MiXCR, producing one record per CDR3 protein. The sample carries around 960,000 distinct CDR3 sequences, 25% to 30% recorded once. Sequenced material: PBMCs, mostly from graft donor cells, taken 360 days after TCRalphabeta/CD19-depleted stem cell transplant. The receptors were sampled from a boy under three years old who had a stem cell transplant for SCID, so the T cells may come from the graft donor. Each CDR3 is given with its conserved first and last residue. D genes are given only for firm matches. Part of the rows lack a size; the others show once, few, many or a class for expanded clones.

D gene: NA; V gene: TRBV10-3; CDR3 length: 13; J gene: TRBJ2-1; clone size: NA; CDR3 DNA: TGTGCCATCAGTATGGGACTGAACAATGAGCAGTTCTTC; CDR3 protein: CAISMGLNNEQFF
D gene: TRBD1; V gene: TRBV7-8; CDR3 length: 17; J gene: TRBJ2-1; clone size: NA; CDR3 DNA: TGTGCCAGCAGCCGCGCGAACGGCAGGGGGCTTCTTGATGAGCAGTTCTTC; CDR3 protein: CASSRANGRGLLDEQFF
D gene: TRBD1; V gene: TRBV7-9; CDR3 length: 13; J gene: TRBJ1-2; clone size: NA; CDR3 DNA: TGTGCCAGCAGCTTAGAGGGGGCCGATGGCTACACCTTC; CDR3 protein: CASSLEGADGYTF
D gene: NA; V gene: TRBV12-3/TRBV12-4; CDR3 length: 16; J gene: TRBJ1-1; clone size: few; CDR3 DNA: TGTGCCACCAGTGGCTTCGGGACCGTGCTCAACACTGAAGCTTTCTTT; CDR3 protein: CATSGFGTVLNTEAFF
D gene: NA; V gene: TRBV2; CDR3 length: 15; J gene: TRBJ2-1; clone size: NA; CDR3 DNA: TGTGCCAGCAGTGATTTAACAGGAGGTGACAATGAGCAGTTCTTC; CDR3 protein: CASSDLTGGDNEQFF
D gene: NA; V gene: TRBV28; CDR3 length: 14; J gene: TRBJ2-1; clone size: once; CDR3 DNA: TGTGCCAGCGGTGGGACGTGGACCTACAATGAGCAGTTCTTC; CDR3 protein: CASGGTWTYNEQFF
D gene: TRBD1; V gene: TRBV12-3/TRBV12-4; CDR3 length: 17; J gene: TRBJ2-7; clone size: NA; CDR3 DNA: TGTGCCAGCAGTTTAAAGGGACAGGGAGAACTTCAATACGAGCAGTACTTC; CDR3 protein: CASSLKGQGELQYEQYF
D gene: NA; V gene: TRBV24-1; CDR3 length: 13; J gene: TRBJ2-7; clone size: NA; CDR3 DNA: TGTGCCACCAGTGATTCTGCAGGCTACGAGCAGTACTTC; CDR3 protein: CATSDSAGYEQYF
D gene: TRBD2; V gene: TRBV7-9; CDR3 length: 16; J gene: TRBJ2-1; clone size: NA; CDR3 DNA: TGTGCCAGCAGCTTATCTTTTACTAGCGGGGGGATTGAGCAGTTCTTC; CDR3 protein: CASSLSFTSGGIEQFF
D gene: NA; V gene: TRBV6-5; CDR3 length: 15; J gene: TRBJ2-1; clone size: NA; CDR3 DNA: TGTGCCAGCAGTTACTCCCTAGCTCGCTACAATGAGCAGTTCTTC; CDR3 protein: CASSYSLARYNEQFF
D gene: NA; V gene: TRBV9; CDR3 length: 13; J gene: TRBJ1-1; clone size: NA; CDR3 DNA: TGTGCCAGCAGCGTTTTGTCTAACACTGAAGCTTTCTTT; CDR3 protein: CASSVLSNTEAFF
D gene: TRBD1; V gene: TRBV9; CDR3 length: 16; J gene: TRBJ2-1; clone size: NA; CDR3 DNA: TGTGCCAGCAGCCCCCAAGTCCCGGGACAGGGAGGCAAGCAGTTCTTC; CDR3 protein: CASSPQVPGQGGKQFF
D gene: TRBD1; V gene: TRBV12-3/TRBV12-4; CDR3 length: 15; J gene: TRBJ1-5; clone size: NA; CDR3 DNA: TGTGCCAGCAGTCAGGGGGGGAGTAGCAATCAGCCCCAGCATTTT; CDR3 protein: CASSQGGSSNQPQHF
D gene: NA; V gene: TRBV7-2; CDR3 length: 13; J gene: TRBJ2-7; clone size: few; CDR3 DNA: TGTGCCAGCAGCCTGATGACTGGCTACGAGCAGTACTTC; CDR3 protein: CASSLMTGYEQYF
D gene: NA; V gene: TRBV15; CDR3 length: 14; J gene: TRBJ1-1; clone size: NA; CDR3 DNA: TGTGCCACCAGAACAGGCTACTTGAACACTGAAGCTTTCTTT; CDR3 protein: CATRTGYLNTEAFF
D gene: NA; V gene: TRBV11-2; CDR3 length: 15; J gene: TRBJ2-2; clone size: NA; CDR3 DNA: TGTGCCAGCAGCCCAGGCGCAGGGAACACCGGGGAGCTGTTTTTT; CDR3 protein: CASSPGAGNTGELFF
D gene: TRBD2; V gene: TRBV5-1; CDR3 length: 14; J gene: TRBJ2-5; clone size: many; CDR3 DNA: TGCGCCAGCAGCTTTTGGGAGGGAGGCGAGACCCAGTACTTC; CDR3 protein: CASSFWEGGETQYF
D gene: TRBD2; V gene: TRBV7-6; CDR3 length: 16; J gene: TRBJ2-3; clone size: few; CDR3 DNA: TGTGCCAGCAGCTTAGCGACTAGCGAGCCCACAGATACGCAGTATTTT; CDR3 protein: CASSLATSEPTDTQYF
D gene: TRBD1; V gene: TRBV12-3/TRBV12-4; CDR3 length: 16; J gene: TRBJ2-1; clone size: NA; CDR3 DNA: TGTGCCAGCAGTTGGGTCAGGGGGCCTCCCTACAATGAGCAGTTCTTC; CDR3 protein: CASSWVRGPPYNEQFF
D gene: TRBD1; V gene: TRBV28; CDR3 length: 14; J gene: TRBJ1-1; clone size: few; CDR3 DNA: TGTGCCAGCAGTTTGGACACAGGGGGCGGGGAGGCTTTCTTT; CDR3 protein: CASSLDTGGGEAFF
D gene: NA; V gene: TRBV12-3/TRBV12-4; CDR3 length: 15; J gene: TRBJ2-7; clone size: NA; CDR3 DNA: TGTGCCAGCAGTTTGAGCTCGACGGTCTCCTACGAGCAGTACTTC; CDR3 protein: CASSLSSTVSYEQYF
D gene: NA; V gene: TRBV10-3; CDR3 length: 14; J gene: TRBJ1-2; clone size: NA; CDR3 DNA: TGTGCCATCAGTGCGGGGGTAGCGAGCTATGGCTACACCTTC; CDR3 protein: CAISAGVASYGYTF
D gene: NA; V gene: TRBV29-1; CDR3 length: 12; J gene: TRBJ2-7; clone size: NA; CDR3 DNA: TGCAGCGTTGTGATGAACGCATACGAGCAGTACTTC; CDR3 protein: CSVVMNAYEQYF
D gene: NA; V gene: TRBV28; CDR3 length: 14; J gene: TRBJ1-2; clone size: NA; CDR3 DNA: TGTGCCAGCAGTTTAATCCGGGTTGACTATGGCTACACCTTC; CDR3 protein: CASSLIRVDYGYTF
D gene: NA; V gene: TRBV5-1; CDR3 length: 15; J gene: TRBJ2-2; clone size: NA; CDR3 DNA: TGCGCCAGCCAGGACCGAAACGCGAACACCGGGGAGCTGTTTTTT; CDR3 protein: CASQDRNANTGELFF
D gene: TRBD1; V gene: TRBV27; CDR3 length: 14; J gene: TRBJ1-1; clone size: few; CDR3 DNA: TGTGCCAGCAGGAGAGACAGGGTGGTCACTGAAGCTTTCTTT; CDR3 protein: CASRRDRVVTEAFF
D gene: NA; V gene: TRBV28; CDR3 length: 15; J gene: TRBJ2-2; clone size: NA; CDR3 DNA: TGTGCCAGCAGTTTATGGGGGGTGTCCGGCGGGGAGCTGTTTTTT; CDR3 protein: CASSLWGVSGGELFF
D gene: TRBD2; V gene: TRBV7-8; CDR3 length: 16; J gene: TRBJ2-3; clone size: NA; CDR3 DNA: TGTGCCAGCAGCCCGCTTAGCGGGGGCTCCACAGATACGCAGTATTTT; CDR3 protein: CASSPLSGGSTDTQYF
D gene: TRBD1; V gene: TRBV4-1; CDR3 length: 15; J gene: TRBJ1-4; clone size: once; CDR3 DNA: TGCGCCAGCAGCCAGTCCGGGACAGGGCCTGAAAAACTGTTTTTT; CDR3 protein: CASSQSGTGPEKLFF
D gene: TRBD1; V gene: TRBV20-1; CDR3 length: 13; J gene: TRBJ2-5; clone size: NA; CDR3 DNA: TGCAGTGCTGGACAGGGGCGACAAGAGACCCAGTACTTC; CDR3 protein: CSAGQGRQETQYF
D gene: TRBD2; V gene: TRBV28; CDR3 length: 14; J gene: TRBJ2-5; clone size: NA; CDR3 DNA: TGTGCCAGCAAACAGACTAGCCCCGGCGAGACCCAGTACTTC; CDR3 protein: CASKQTSPGETQYF
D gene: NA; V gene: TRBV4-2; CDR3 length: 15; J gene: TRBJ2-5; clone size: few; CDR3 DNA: TGTGCCAGCAGCCAAGACAACAGGGACAAGGAGACCCAGTACTTC; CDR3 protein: CASSQDNRDKETQYF
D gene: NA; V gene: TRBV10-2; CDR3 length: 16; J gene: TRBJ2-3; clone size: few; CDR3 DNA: TGCGCCAGCAGTGATCCCGTAGGACAGCTCACAGATACGCAGTATTTT; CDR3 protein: CASSDPVGQLTDTQYF
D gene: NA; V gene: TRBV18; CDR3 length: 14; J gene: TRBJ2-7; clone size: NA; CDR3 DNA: TGTGCCAGCTCACCTATGACAGGAAACTACGAGCAGTACTTC; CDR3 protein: CASSPMTGNYEQYF
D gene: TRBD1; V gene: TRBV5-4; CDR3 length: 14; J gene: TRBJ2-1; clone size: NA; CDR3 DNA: TGTGCCAGCACCCAGGGGGCGCTTTCCAATGAGCAGTTCTTC; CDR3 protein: CASTQGALSNEQFF
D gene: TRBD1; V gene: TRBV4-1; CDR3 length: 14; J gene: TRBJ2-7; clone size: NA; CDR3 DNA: TGCGCAAGCAGCCAAGAGACAGGGGAGGACGAGCAGTACTTC; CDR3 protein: CASSQETGEDEQYF
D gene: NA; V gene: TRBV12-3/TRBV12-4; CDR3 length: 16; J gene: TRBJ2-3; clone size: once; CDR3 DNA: TGTGCCAGCAGTTTAAGCAGGGCCCACGCCAAAGATACGCAGTATTTT; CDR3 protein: CASSLSRAHAKDTQYF
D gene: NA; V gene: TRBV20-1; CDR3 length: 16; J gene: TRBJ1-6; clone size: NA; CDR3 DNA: TGCAGTGCTAGAGGACCCTTTCATCCTGGGGATTCACCCCTCCACTTT; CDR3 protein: CSARGPFHPGDSPLHF
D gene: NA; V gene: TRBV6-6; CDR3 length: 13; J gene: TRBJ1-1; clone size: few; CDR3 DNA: TGTGCCAGCAGTTTCACCAGTGGGACTGAAGCTTTCTTT; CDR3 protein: CASSFTSGTEAFF
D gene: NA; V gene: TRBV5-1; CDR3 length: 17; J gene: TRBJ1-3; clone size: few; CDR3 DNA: TGCGCCAGCAGCTTGGTTGCAGGACCCTCCTCTGGAAACACCATATATTTT; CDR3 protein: CASSLVAGPSSGNTIYF
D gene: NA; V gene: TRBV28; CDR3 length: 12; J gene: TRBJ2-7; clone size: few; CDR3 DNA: TGTGCCAGCAGTTCCCCCATCTACGAGCAGTACTTC; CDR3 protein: CASSSPIYEQYF
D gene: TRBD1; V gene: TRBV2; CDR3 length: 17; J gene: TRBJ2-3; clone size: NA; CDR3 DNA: TGTGCCAGCAGGCCCGGGACAGCTCCTTCAACCACAGATACGCAGTATTTT; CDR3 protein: CASRPGTAPSTTDTQYF
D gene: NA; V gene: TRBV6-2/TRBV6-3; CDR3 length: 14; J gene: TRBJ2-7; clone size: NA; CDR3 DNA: TGTGCCACCCGGTGGGATTCCGTCTCCTACGAGCAGTACTTC; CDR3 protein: CATRWDSVSYEQYF
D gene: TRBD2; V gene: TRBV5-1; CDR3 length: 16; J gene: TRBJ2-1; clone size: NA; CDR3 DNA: TGCGCCAGCAGCTTCGGGTCTAGCGGGGGAAGGAATGAGCAGTTCTTC; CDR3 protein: CASSFGSSGGRNEQFF
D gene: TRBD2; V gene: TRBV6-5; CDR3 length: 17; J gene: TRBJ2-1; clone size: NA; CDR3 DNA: TGTGCCAGCAGTTATTCCCTAGCGGGCCGAACCTACAATGAGCAGTTCTTC; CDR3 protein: CASSYSLAGRTYNEQFF
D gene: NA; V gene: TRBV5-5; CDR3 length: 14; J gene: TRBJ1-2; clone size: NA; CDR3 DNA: TGTGCCAGCAGCTTGGCGGCAGAAAACTATGGCTACACCTTC; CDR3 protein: CASSLAAENYGYTF
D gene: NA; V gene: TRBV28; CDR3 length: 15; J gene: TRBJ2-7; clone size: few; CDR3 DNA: TGTGCCAGCAGTTCCCCCCGACAGGGAGGAAACGAGCAGTACTTC; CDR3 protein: CASSSPRQGGNEQYF
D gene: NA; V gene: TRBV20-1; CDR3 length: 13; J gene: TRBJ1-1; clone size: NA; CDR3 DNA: TGCAGTGCCGTTGGCAGACTGAACACTGAAGCTTTCTTT; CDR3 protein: CSAVGRLNTEAFF
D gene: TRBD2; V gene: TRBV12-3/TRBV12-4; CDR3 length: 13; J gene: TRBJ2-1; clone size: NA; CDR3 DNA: TGTGCCAGCAGGACTAGCGGATCCAATGAGCAGTTCTTC; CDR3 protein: CASRTSGSNEQFF
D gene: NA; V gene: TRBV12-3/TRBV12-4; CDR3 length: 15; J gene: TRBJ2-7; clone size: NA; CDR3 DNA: TGTGCCAGCACCCCAGGTCTTATGAGCGCCTACGAGCAGTACTTC; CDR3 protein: CASTPGLMSAYEQYF
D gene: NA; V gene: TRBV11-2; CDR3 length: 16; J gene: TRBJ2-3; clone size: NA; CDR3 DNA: TGTGCCAGCAGCCTAGGTCCCAGTCCGGACACAGATACGCAGTATTTT; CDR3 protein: CASSLGPSPDTDTQYF
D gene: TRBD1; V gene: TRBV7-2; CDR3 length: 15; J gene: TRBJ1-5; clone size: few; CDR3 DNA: TGTGCCAGCAGCGTTGGGACAGGGGGCAATCAGCCCCAGCATTTT; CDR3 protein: CASSVGTGGNQPQHF
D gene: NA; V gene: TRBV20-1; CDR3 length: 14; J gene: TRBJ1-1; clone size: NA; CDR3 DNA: TGCAGTGCTCCGGACGGCAAAATGAACACTGAAGCTTTCTTT; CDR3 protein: CSAPDGKMNTEAFF
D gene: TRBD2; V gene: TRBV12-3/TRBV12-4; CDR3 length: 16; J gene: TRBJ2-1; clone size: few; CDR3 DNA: TGTGCCAGCAGTACCCGGGGGACTAGCGGACGGGATGAGCAGTTCTTC; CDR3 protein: CASSTRGTSGRDEQFF
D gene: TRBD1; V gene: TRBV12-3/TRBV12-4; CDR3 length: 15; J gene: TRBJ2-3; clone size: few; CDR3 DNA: TGTGCCAGCAGTTTCGACAGGGCTAGCACAGATACGCAGTATTTT; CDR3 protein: CASSFDRASTDTQYF
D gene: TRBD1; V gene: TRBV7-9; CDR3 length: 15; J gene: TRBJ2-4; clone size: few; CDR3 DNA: TGTGCCAGCAGCAGGGACAGGGGGAGGAAAAACATTCAGTACTTC; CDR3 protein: CASSRDRGRKNIQYF
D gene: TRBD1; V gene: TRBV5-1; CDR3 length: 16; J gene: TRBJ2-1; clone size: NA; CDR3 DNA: TGCGCCAGCAGCTTCCACGGGACAGGTATCTACAATGAGCAGTTCTTC; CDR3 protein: CASSFHGTGIYNEQFF
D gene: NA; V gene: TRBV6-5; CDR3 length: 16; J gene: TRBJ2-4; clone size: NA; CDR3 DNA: TGTGCCAGCAGTTACCCAATATCCCTAGCCAAAAACATTCAGTACTTC; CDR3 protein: CASSYPISLAKNIQYF
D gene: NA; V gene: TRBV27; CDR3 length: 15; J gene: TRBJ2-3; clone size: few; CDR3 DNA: TGTGCCAGCAGTTTAGTAACAGCTAGCACAGATACGCAGTATTTT; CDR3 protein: CASSLVTASTDTQYF
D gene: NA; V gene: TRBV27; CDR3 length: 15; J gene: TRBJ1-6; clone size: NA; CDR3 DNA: TGTGCCAGCAGTCCACCCGCCGGGCGTAATTCACCCCTCCACTTT; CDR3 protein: CASSPPAGRNSPLHF